The entry that follows covers one T cell receptor beta chain sequence. Sequencing used immunoSEQ multiplex PCR; TCRdb keeps in-frame clones, though not all of them. The table shows roughly 160,000 clones, with roughly 85% occurring only once. These data come from a study of blood T cell repertoires in COVID-19. Germline V CDR1 and CDR2: SGHNT, YENEEA. The CDR3 spans 17 residues. Unmatched junction bases numbered 5, after V lost 0 bases and J lost 4 bases. The sequencing sample was made of peripheral blood. This TCR was sampled from a woman in her forties or fifties with COVID-19, enrolled during active disease. The V call is TRBV11-3, the J call TRBJ2-1; 11 nucleotides agree with TRBD2. This chain's CDR3 is CASSLEGGLAEYNEQFF. The DNA for the CDR3 is TGTGCCAGCAGCTTAGAGGGGGGACTAGCGGAATACAATGAGCAGTTCTTC.